These 31 T cell receptor beta chains share one sample of origin, sequenced in a study of spatial heterogeneity in lung cancer. TCRdb reprocessed the 5' RACE reads via MiXCR and lists one record per CDR3 protein. The repertoire holds 30,000 to 45,000 distinct CDR3 sequences, with 5.2% as singletons. As to time point: sample taken at primary tumor resection. Unsorted whole RNA samples from tumor, nontumor lung or frozen PBMC were sequenced. Source: PBMCs, taken at surgery. These receptors were taken from a female donor with early-stage non-small cell lung cancer.

This chain uses TRBV29-1 with TRBJ1-1; weak D call: TRBD1 (5 bases). The CDR3 is 12 residues long. Germline V lookup: CDR1 SQVTM, CDR2 ANQGSEA. The ends were cut back, 6 bases at V and 4 bases at J, with 12 bases in the middle. The CDR3 loop is CSVGAGGTEAFF. CDR3 bases: TGCAGCGTGGGTGCGGGGGGCACTGAAGCTTTCTTT.

In this sample, this clonotype turned up a few times. V is TRBV5-1 and J is TRBJ2-3, with D unclear. Germline V gene data show CDR1 as SGHRS and CDR2 as YFSETQ. This CDR3 spans 13 amino acids. The germline V and J ends were trimmed by 4 bases and 5 bases, with 11 bases remaining between them. The CDR3 loop reads CASSNAGLDTQYF. The CDR3 DNA follows: TGCGCCAGCAGCAACGCCGGGTTAGATACGCAGTATTTT.

This clonotype was counted many times. The rearrangement links TRBV28 to TRBJ2-1, with D possibly TRBD2 on 6 matching bases. Germline lookup yields CDR1 MDHEN and CDR2 SYDVKM. Trimming left V 0 bases short and J 7 bases short, with 16 bases between. The CDR3 length is 16 residues. CDR3 region: CASSLWRAGTENEQFF. CDR3 nucleotides: TGTGCCAGCAGTTTATGGAGGGCAGGGACTGAGAATGAGCAGTTCTTC.

This clonotype was seen at least ten times. This chain uses TRBV25-1 with TRBJ2-1, with 7 bases matching TRBD2. This CDR3 contains 16 residues. V shed 2 bases, J shed 0 bases, and the junction held 4 bases outside the gene matches. The germline V gene has CDR1 MGHDK and CDR2 SYGVNS. DNA of the CDR3: TGTGCCAGCAGTGAAAGGCGCGGGAGCTCCTACAATGAGCAGTTCTTC. Encoded protein: CASSERRGSSYNEQFF.

This clonotype was recorded many times. V gene TRBV10-2 combines with J gene TRBJ2-1; D gene unclear. The CDR3 loop spans 13 amino acids. CDR1 is WSHSY, CDR2 SAAADI, per germline. V was clipped by 0 bases and J by 4 bases, with 4 bases between them. CDR3 nucleotide sequence: TGCGCCAGCAGTGAGTCGGCGTACAATGAGCAGTTCTTC. Its protein product is CASSESAYNEQFF.

As for this clonotype: A much larger clone is a single base away; this may be a read error. The rearrangement joins TRBV9 to TRBJ2-2, with 10 positions matching TRBD2. The CDR3 spans 16 residues. In germline, CDR1 is SGDLS, CDR2 YYNGEE. CDR3 sequence reads: CASSLRTSGNTRELFF. Here the CDR3 DNA reads TGTGCCAGCAGCCTAAGGACTAGCGGAAACACCCGGGAGCTGTTTTTT. Full variable domain (rest looked up from reference TRBV9 and TRBJ2-2): DSGVTQTPKHLITATGQRVTLRCSPRSGDLSVYWYQQSLDQGLQFLIQYYNGEERAKGNILERFSAQQFPDLHSELNLSSLELGDSALYFCASSLRTSGNTRELFFGEGSRLTVL.

This clonotype occurred many times. The chain is built from TRBV5-1 and TRBJ1-2; D possibly corresponds to TRBD1 (6 bases). The CDR3 sequence is 13 residues long. Germline loops: CDR1 SGHRS, CDR2 YFSETQ. V was shortened by 0 bases and J by 4 bases, with 7 bases between the two germline ends. The DNA for the CDR3 is TGCGCCAGCAGCTTGGACAGGGTCTATGGCTACACCTTC. It encodes CASSLDRVYGYTF.

This clonotype appeared many times. This sequence joins TRBV28 and TRBJ2-1, with 9 bases aligning to TRBD1. The CDR3 totals 16 residues. Per the germline V gene, CDR1 is MDHEN and CDR2 is SYDVKM. Trimming at V came to 4 bases and at J to 0 bases, leaving 4 bases not matched to a gene. CDR3: CASSWTGDDSYNEQFF. CDR3 sequence (DNA): TGTGCCAGCAGTTGGACAGGGGACGACTCCTACAATGAGCAGTTCTTC.

Ten or more counts support this clonotype. The chain carries TRBV7-2 and TRBJ2-1, with 10 bases matching TRBD1. CDR1 and CDR2 from the germline V gene are SGHTA and FQGNSA. The J segment lost 2 bases and the V segment lost 3 bases, leaving 1 base of the junction unmatched. The CDR3 is 15 amino acids. The CDR3 is CASSFGTGAYNEQFF. CDR3 DNA: TGTGCCAGCAGCTTTGGGACAGGGGCCTACAATGAGCAGTTCTTC.

At least ten counts were recorded for this clonotype. The gene calls are TRBV6-5 and TRBJ1-2; TRBD1 might be the D (6 bases). The CDR3 has 13 amino acids. The ends were cut back, 4 bases at V and 8 bases at J, with 14 bases in the middle. Germline loops: CDR1 MNHEY, CDR2 SVGAGI. CDR3 sequence: CASSFRRGGGYTF. The CDR3 bases are TGTGCCAGCAGTTTTCGCAGGGGTGGCGGCTACACCTTC.

This chain connects TRBV28 to TRBJ2-3, with TRBD2 matching over 8 bases. J gave up 4 bases and V 6 bases, and 3 bases lay outside the gene matches. The CDR3 consists of 13 residues. The germline V gene has CDR1 MDHEN and CDR2 SYDVKM. The CDR3 here is CASRLAGPDTQYF. CDR3 bases: TGTGCCAGCAGATTAGCGGGGCCAGATACGCAGTATTTT.

This clonotype was found many times. The J gene is TRBJ1-1, the V gene TRBV5-1; D call uncertain. The germline gives CDR1 SGHRS, CDR2 YFSETQ. Trimming shortened V by 2 bases and J by 3 bases, and 11 bases separated the two germline ends. CDR3 length equals 14 residues. DNA for the CDR3: TGCGCCAGCAGCTTTCAAGTTGGGGACACTGAAGCTTTCTTT. It specifies CASSFQVGDTEAFF.

This clonotype was seen many times. The chain is built from TRBV6-2 or TRBV6-3 and TRBJ2-5, with 8 bases lining up with TRBD1. Germline CDR1 and CDR2: MNHEY and SVGEGT. The V gene end was trimmed by 2 bases and the J gene end by 4 bases; junction bases not matched to a gene: 9. The CDR3 runs 16 residues. The CDR3 DNA is TGTGCCAGCAGTTACCCTCCCAGGGGGCGGCGAGAGACCCAGTACTTC. This codes for CASSYPPRGRRETQYF.

This clonotype was counted between two and nine times. The V gene is TRBV24-1, the J gene TRBJ2-2; D is undetermined. The CDR3 runs 11 residues. The germline V gene has CDR1 KGHDR and CDR2 SFDVKD. V was shortened by 9 bases and J by 4 bases, with 5 bases between the two germline ends. CDR3 sequence (DNA): TGTGCCACCGGAAGCACCGGGGAGCTGTTTTTT. Protein sequence: CATGSTGELFF.

This clonotype was seen at least ten times. This chain links TRBV5-1 with TRBJ1-2, with D possibly matching TRBD1 (5 bases). Germline CDR1 and CDR2: SGHRS and YFSETQ. CDR3 length: 16 residues. V was cut by 4 bases and J by 3 bases, with 19 bases left in between. The CDR3 loop reads CASSPWAQGLDYGYTF. Written as DNA, the CDR3 is TGCGCCAGCAGCCCCTGGGCGCAGGGATTAGACTATGGCTACACCTTC.

This clonotype was detected ten times or more. The V gene is TRBV19, the J gene TRBJ2-3; weak D call: TRBD2 (6 bases). CDR1 LNHDA and CDR2 SQIVND come from the germline V gene (reference sequence). CDR3 length equals 14 residues. V was clipped by 10 bases and J by 3 bases, with 17 bases between them. The CDR3 DNA follows: TGTGCCACCTCCAGGAGGGGAGGAACAGATACGCAGTATTTT. Protein: CATSRRGGTDTQYF.

This clonotype was observed at least ten times. The genes are TRBV10-3 and TRBJ2-2; no clear D. This CDR3 contains 12 residues. V gave up 3 bases and J gave up 5 bases, with 4 bases separating them. Looked up from germline, CDR1 is ENHRY and CDR2 is SYGVKD. Here the CDR3 DNA reads TGTGCCATCAGTGATATTACCGGGGAGCTGTTTTTT. Translating gives CAISDITGELFF.

This clonotype was detected many times. The chain couples TRBV13 to TRBJ1-2; 10 positions agree with TRBD1. The germline gives CDR1 PRHDT, CDR2 FYEKMQ (reference sequence). The CDR3 length is 14 residues. Unmatched junction bases numbered 1, after V lost 3 bases and J lost 3 bases. CDR3 nucleotide sequence: TGTGCCAGCAGCTTGGGGACAGGGGACTATGGCTACACCTTC. Amino acid sequence: CASSLGTGDYGYTF.

This clonotype appeared a few times. The chain uses TRBV6-5 and TRBJ2-7; D not resolved. CDR1 is MNHEY, CDR2 SVGAGI, per germline. This CDR3 has 15 residues. V was pared by 6 bases and J by 3 bases, with 18 bases between. CDR3 nucleotides: TGTGCCAGCAGCTACGGAGTTGGCTCCGGCTACGAGCAGTACTTC. Translating gives CASSYGVGSGYEQYF.

In its sample, this clonotype was seen many times. This chain joins TRBV11-2 and TRBJ2-2, with 12 bases lining up with TRBD2. J lost 5 bases, V lost 6 bases, and 4 bases had no gene match. Germline V gene data show CDR1 as SGHAT and CDR2 as FQNNGV. The CDR3 spans 15 residues. CDR3 nucleotides: TGTGCCAGCAGAAGACTAGCGGGAGTTACCGGGGAGCTGTTTTTT. Translated: CASRRLAGVTGELFF.

In this sample, this clonotype turned up many times. The rearrangement uses TRBV29-1 and TRBJ1-1, with 9 bases identical to TRBD1. This CDR3 is built from 15 residues. Trimming at V came to 5 bases and at J to 1 base, leaving 8 bases not matched to a gene. Germline values: CDR1 SQVTM, CDR2 ANQGSEA. The CDR3: CSVPGTGRANTEAFF. The CDR3 nucleotides are TGCAGCGTTCCTGGGACAGGGAGAGCGAACACTGAAGCTTTCTTT.

The chain combines TRBV7-8 with TRBJ1-5; D gene uncertain. Germline V gene data show CDR1 as SGHVS and CDR2 as FQNEAQ. V dropped 3 bases and J dropped 1 base, with 7 bases sitting between them. This CDR3 is built from 14 residues. The CDR3 region has the DNA TGTGCCAGCAGCTTTACGGGAAGCAATCAGCCCCAGCATTTT. Its translation: CASSFTGSNQPQHF.

This clonotype has a count of ten or more. The V gene is TRBV11-3, the J gene TRBJ2-1; tentative D call: TRBD1 (5 bases). The V gene lost 1 base and the J gene lost 4 bases, with 8 bases spanning the gap. Germline V gives CDR1 SGHNT, CDR2 YENEEA. The CDR3 length is 14 residues. The CDR3 sequence: CASSLGQGYNEQFF. CDR3 coding DNA: TGTGCCAGCAGCTTAGGGCAGGGTTACAATGAGCAGTTCTTC.

This clonotype was counted at least ten times. The chain uses TRBV6-5 and TRBJ2-5; tentative D call: TRBD1 (5 bases). This CDR3 has 14 amino acids. Trimming took 2 bases from V and 4 from J, leaving 11 bases between them. Germline CDR1 reads MNHEY; CDR2 reads SVGAGI. CDR3 nucleotides: TGTGCCAGCAGTTACGCCGCCAGGGCAGAGACCCAGTACTTC. Translated: CASSYAARAETQYF.

There are many counts of this clonotype. The chain's CDR3 is CASSPPRGAREKLFF. CDR3 nucleotides: TGTGCCAGCAGCCCCCCACGGGGGGCAAGGGAAAAACTGTTTTTT. The rearrangement joins TRBV28 to TRBJ1-4; D may be TRBD1 (6 bases). This CDR3 is 15 amino acids long. The germline V gene encodes CDR1 MDHEN and CDR2 SYDVKM. Trimming pared 6 bases from V and 8 bases from J, leaving 19 bases between.

This clonotype was observed at least ten times. The gene calls are TRBV4-3 and TRBJ2-2; the D is unclear. This CDR3 has 12 residues. V was cut by 8 bases and J by 6 bases, with 10 bases left in between. From germline, CDR1 is LGHNA and CDR2 YSLEER. In DNA, the CDR3 is TGCGCCAGCTCCGACCAGGCCGGGGAGCTGTTTTTT. The encoded protein is CASSDQAGELFF.

This clonotype was counted ten times or more. The chain is built from TRBV14 and TRBJ2-1, with D perhaps TRBD2 (5 bases). Germline V gives CDR1 SGHDN, CDR2 FVKESK. The CDR3 runs 16 residues. V was cut by 1 base and J by 2 bases, with 12 bases left in between. This CDR3 reads CASSQVGKRAYNEQFF. The CDR3, as DNA: TGTGCCAGCAGCCAAGTGGGCAAGAGGGCCTACAATGAGCAGTTCTTC.

This chain joins TRBV6-2 or TRBV6-3 and TRBJ1-5; no firm D call. Trimming left V 2 bases short and J 0 bases short, with 8 bases between. The germline CDR1 and CDR2 sequences are MNHEY and SVGEGT. CDR3 size: 15 residues. DNA for the CDR3: TGTGCCAGCAGTTACACAGCCTATAGCAATCAGCCCCAGCATTTT. The encoded protein is CASSYTAYSNQPQHF.

This clonotype was counted ten times or more. The DNA for the CDR3 is TGCGCCAGCAGCTTGGACAGGGCAGCTAATGAAAAACTGTTTTTT. This gives the protein CASSLDRAANEKLFF. This sequence joins TRBV5-1 and TRBJ1-4, with D tentatively TRBD1 (6 bases). Germline V gives CDR1 SGHRS, CDR2 YFSETQ. The V end was cut by 0 bases, the J end by 3 bases, with 9 bases between. This CDR3 region has 15 residues. Filled out from reference TRBV5-1 and TRBJ1-4, the complete variable domain reads KAGVTQTPRYLIKTRGQQVTLSCSPISGHRSVSWYQQTPGQGLQFLFEYFSETQRNKGNFPGRFSGRQFSNSRSEMNVSTLELGDSALYLCASSLDRAANEKLFFGSGTQLSVL.

The table lists this clonotype with many counts. The rearrangement joins TRBV19 to TRBJ1-2; D is ambiguous. The ends were cut back, 4 bases at V and 4 bases at J, with 13 bases in the middle. This CDR3 is 14 amino acids long. In germline, CDR1 is LNHDA, CDR2 SQIVND (reference sequence). CDR3 in amino acids: CASSRQGSTYGYTF. For the CDR3, the DNA is TGTGCCAGTAGTAGACAAGGATCTACCTATGGCTACACCTTC. The full variable domain, with the rest looked up from reference TRBV19 and TRBJ1-2, is DGGITQSPKYLFRKEGQNVTLSCEQNLNHDAMYWYRQDPGQGLRLIYYSQIVNDFQKGDIAEGYSVSREKKESFPLTVTSAQKNPTAFYLCASSRQGSTYGYTFGSGTRLTVV.

In this sample, this clonotype turned up many times. The rearrangement uses TRBV5-4 and TRBJ2-7; a weak D match, TRBD2 (5 bases). Germline V gene sequence: CDR1 SGHNT, CDR2 YYREEE (reference sequence). This CDR3 spans 15 amino acids. V lost 2 bases and J 2 bases, leaving 14 bases between the germline ends. This CDR3 is CASSFKGERAYEQYF. The CDR3 nucleotides are TGTGCCAGCAGCTTTAAGGGAGAGAGGGCCTACGAGCAGTACTTC. Full variable domain (missing parts from reference TRBV5-4 and TRBJ2-7): ETGVTQSPTHLIKTRGQQVTLRCSSQSGHNTVSWYQQALGQGPQFIFQYYREEENGRGNFPPRFSGLQFPNYSSELNVNALELDDSALYLCASSFKGERAYEQYFGPGTRLTVT.